This T cell receptor (beta chain) was documented in a study of CD8 T cells in Susac syndrome (dated by TCRdb to between 2018 and 2020). In terms of the full investigation: Repertoire sequencing was used to test whether CD8+ T cell activation and differentiation in Susac syndrome was antigen driven. The paper's findings and limits, for the study overall: The study acknowledged that relatively few individuals were included in the TCR sequencing and HLA analysis.

Remarks on this clonotype: Its recognized antigen is unknown. The sample holds no much larger clone one base away, and base qualities are not on file.

High-throughput TCR beta sequencing profiled peripheral blood CD8+ and CD4+ T cells from healthy donors, Susac syndrome patients and multiple sclerosis patients. The healthy donors served as controls matched for age and sex. Bulk CD8+ and CD4+ T cells were purified by magnetic negative isolation, while CD8+ TEMRA cells were enriched using FACS. Blood was collected in EDTA tubes and processed within 24 hours, with PBMCs isolated through density gradient centrifugation. PBMCs destined for TCR sequencing were cryopreserved in liquid nitrogen and later thawed in a 37 °C water bath. The sorted or isolated CD4+, CD8+ and CD8+ TEMRA cells reached a purity of at least 90%. The CDR3, from cysteine to phenylalanine, totals 14 residues. This entry keeps only the CDR3 DNA: 42 bases, framed from base 1. CDR1 and CDR2 were assigned from the germline V gene (reference sequence) as GTSNPN and SVGIG. The junction shows trimming of 0 bases on V and 0 bases on J, plus 6 bases between the germline ends.

RNA was extracted using the RNeasy kit, and roughly 0.5 to 1 ug of the RNA was reverse transcribed with random hexamers. The immunoSEQ multiplex PCR assay, which covers 54 Vbeta and 13 Jbeta segments, was used to amplify TCR beta CDR3 regions. PCR amplification bias was corrected by using a synthetic template baseline for primer optimization and computational correction. Concerning the study's data processing: Only productive sequences were kept, with reads annotated to V, D and J genes according to IMGT and analyzed in immunoSEQ Analyzer. Clonality was calculated as one minus the Shannon entropy normalized by log2 of the number of productive unique sequences. For each patient and control, public and private clones were evaluated among the 100 most prevalent clones. Clones were defined as Susac-specific if absent from the healthy and MS cohorts, from approximately 1,100 published viral clones and from other ImmuneACCESS disease sequences. TCRdb redid the processing of the public reads, applying fastp at Q25 and MiXCR, and retained in-frame beta chains. Each entry is one CDR3 protein sequence, shown with its most common DNA and genes. These V and J calls rely on TCRdb rather than the paper's analysis. In this sample the table shows 150,000 to 200,000 distinct CDR3 sequences, around 96% of which occur a single time. Together, the top ten hold 0.1% of the sample.

Here the chain combines TRBV30 and TRBJ2-1, with no reliable assignment of the D segment. The sequence derives from a human donor in good health. Input material: CD4+ T cells from PBMCs. The CDR3 protein is CAWSVTSSYNEQFF. The nucleotides are TGTGCCTGGAGTGTCACGAGCTCCTACAATGAGCAGTTCTTC.